Shown below are 9 T cell receptor beta chains from a single sample sequenced in a study of T-cell reconstitution after alpha-beta-depleted transplantation in children. Preparing the TCRbeta library involved the use of unique molecular identifiers. TCRdb ran MiXCR on the PCR reads and lists one entry per CDR3 protein. The sample records hundreds of thousands of distinct CDR3 sequences, approximately 15% being singletons. The source was PBMCs, mostly from graft donor cells, collected 360 days after TCRalphabeta/CD19-depleted stem cell transplant. These receptors all come from a male patient under 18 who had a stem cell transplant for acute lymphoblastic leukemia, so the T cells may come from the graft donor.

The sample holds a few counts of this clonotype. The V and J genes are TRBV7-6 and TRBJ2-1; D possibly corresponds to TRBD2 (6 bases). The germline gives CDR1 SGHVS, CDR2 FNYEAQ. V shed 3 bases and J shed 0 bases, with 12 bases lying between them. The CDR3 is 16 residues long. DNA for the CDR3: TGTGCCAGCAGCTTTGAGGGGAGGACCTCCTACAATGAGCAGTTCTTC. This encodes CASSFEGRTSYNEQFF.

The chain recombines TRBV7-9 with TRBJ1-1; 9 nucleotides line up with TRBD1. The CDR3 has 16 amino acids. Germline trimming cut 6 bases from V and 5 bases from J; bases unmatched to any gene: 13. The germline V gene has CDR1 SEHNR and CDR2 FQNEAQ (reference sequence). The CDR3 coding sequence is TGTGCCAGCAGTTTCCTTCCCGACAGGGGGATAACTGAAGCTTTCTTT. Its protein is CASSFLPDRGITEAFF.

This clonotype has a handful of counts. The V call is TRBV11-2, the J call TRBJ2-7; perhaps TRBD2 as D (6 bases). CDR1 SGHAT and CDR2 FQNNGV come from the germline V gene. Trimming shortened V by 1 base and J by 4 bases, and 20 bases separated the two germline ends. The CDR3 runs to 17 residues. CDR3 region: CASSLVFRRETWYEQYF. CDR3 DNA sequence: TGTGCCAGCAGCTTAGTGTTCCGGCGGGAAACGTGGTACGAGCAGTACTTC.

This clonotype was observed at least ten times. The chain combines TRBV27 with TRBJ2-3; TRBD2 aligns across 8 bases. The CDR3 totals 13 residues. Germline V gives CDR1 MNHEY, CDR2 SMNVEV (reference sequence). Trimming took 6 bases from V and 4 from J; bases not matched to a gene: 3. DNA for the CDR3: TGTGCCAGCAGCTTGACTAGCGCAGATACGCAGTATTTT. It specifies CASSLTSADTQYF.

This clonotype was observed a single time. CDR3 in amino acids: CASSPGTYRKSNQPQHF. The CDR3 DNA reads as TGTGCCAGTAGCCCCGGGACATATCGAAAGAGCAATCAGCCCCAGCATTTT. This rearrangement joins TRBV19 to TRBJ1-5; D possibly corresponds to TRBD1 (6 bases). The CDR3 loop spans 17 amino acids. With 6 bases removed from V and 1 base from J, the gap between germline ends came to 19 bases. Looked up from germline, CDR1 is LNHDA and CDR2 is SQIVND (reference sequence).

This clonotype was observed a handful of times. The V gene is TRBV5-5, the J gene TRBJ1-1; possibly TRBD1 for D (5 bases). This CDR3 has 15 amino acids. Trimming took 1 base from V and 11 from J, leaving 21 bases between them. Germline lookup yields CDR1 SGHKS and CDR2 YYEKEE (reference sequence). CDR3 nucleotide sequence: TGTGCCAGCAGCTTGAGTAGGGGAACGCCGAACTGGGCTTTCTTT. Translated: CASSLSRGTPNWAFF. The full variable domain, its missing parts supplied by reference TRBV5-5 and TRBJ1-1, is DAGVTQSPTHLIKTRGQQVTLRCSPISGHKSVSWYQQVLGQGPQFIFQYYEKEERGRGNFPDRFSARQFPNYSSELNVNALLLGDSALYLCASSLSRGTPNWAFFGQGTRLTVV.

J is TRBJ2-1 and V is TRBV5-4; TRBD2 agrees at 9 bases. J gave up 7 bases and V 4 bases, and 9 bases lay outside the gene matches. This CDR3 comprises 15 residues. Germline V gives CDR1 SGHNT, CDR2 YYREEE (reference sequence). CDR3 region: CASSPGLAHENEQFF. Written as DNA, the CDR3 is TGTGCCAGCAGCCCGGGACTAGCCCACGAAAATGAGCAGTTCTTC.

The chain carries TRBV20-1 and TRBJ2-1; 11 nucleotides agree with TRBD2. J lost 2 bases, V lost 7 bases, and 4 bases had no gene match. This CDR3 contains 14 residues. Germline V lookup: CDR1 DFQATT, CDR2 SNEGSKA (reference sequence). In nucleotides, the CDR3 is TGCAGTGAAATTAGCGGGAGGGCCTACAATGAGCAGTTCTTC. Protein sequence: CSEISGRAYNEQFF.

The V and J genes are TRBV11-1 and TRBJ1-3, with TRBD1 identical over 7 bases. Per the germline V gene, CDR1 is SGHAT and CDR2 is FQDESV (reference sequence). Germline trimming cut 5 bases from V and 0 bases from J; bases unmatched to any gene: 10. CDR3 size: 17 residues. CDR3 sequence: CASSREAGGVSGNTIYF. CDR3 bases: TGTGCCAGCAGCCGCGAGGCAGGGGGTGTCTCTGGAAACACCATATATTTT.